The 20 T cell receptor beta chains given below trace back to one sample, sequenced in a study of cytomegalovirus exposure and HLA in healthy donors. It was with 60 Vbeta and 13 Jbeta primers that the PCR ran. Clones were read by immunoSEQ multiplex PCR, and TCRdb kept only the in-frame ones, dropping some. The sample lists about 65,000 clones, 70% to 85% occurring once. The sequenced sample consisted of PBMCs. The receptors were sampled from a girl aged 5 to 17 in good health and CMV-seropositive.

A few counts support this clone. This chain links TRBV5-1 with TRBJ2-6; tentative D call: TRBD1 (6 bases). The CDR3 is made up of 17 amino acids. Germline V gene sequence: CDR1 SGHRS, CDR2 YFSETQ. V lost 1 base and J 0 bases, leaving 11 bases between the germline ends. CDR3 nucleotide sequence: TGCGCCAGCAGCTTGAGGGCAGGGGACTCTGGGGCCAACGTCCTGACTTTC. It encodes CASSLRAGDSGANVLTF.

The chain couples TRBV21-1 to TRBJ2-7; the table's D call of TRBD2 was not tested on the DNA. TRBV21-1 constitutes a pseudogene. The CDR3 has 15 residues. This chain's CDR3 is CASSNWTRRWNEQYF. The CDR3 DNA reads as TGTGCCAGCAGCAATTGGACTCGCCGGTGGAACGAGCAGTACTTC.

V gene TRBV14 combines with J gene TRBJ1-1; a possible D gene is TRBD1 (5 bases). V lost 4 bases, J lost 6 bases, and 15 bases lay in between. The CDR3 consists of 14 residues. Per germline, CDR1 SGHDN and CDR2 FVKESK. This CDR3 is CASSLAGGGSEAFF. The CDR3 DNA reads TGTGCCAGCAGCCTTGCGGGGGGAGGCTCTGAAGCTTTCTTT.

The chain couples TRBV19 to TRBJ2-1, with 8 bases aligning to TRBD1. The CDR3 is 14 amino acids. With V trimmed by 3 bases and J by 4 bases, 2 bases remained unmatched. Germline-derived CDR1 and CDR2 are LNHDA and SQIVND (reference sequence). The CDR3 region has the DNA TGTGCCAGTAGTATGGGACAGGTATACAATGAGCAGTTCTTC. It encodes CASSMGQVYNEQFF.

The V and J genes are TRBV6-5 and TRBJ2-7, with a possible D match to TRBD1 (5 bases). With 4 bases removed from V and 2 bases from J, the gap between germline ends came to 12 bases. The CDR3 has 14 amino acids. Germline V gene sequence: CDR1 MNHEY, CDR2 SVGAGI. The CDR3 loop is CASSSARTTYEQYF. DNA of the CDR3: TGTGCCAGCAGTTCGGCTCGGACAACCTACGAGCAGTACTTC.

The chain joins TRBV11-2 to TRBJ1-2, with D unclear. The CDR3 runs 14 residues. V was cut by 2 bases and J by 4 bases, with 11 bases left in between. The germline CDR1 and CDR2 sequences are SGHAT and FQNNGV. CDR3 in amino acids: CASSLTGDLYGYTF. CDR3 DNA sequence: TGTGCCAGCAGCTTAACGGGTGACCTCTATGGCTACACCTTC. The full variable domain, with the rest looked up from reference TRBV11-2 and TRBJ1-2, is EAGVAQSPRYKIIEKRQSVAFWCNPISGHATLYWYQQILGQGPKLLIQFQNNGVVDDSQLPKDRFSAERLKGVDSTLKIQPAKLEDSAVYLCASSLTGDLYGYTFGSGTRLTVV.

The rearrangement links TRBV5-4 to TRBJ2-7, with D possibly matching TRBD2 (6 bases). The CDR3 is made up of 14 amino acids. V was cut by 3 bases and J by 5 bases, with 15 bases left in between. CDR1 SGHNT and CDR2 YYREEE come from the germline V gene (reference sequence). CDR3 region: CASSSEGGRNEQYF. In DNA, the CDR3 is TGTGCCAGCAGCTCGGAGGGCGGTCGTAACGAGCAGTACTTC.

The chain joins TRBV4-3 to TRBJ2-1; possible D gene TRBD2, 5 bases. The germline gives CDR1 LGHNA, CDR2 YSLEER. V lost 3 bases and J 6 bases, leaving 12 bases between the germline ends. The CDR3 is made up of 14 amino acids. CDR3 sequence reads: CASSQIVLANEQFF. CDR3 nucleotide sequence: TGCGCCAGCAGCCAGATCGTCCTAGCCAATGAGCAGTTCTTC.

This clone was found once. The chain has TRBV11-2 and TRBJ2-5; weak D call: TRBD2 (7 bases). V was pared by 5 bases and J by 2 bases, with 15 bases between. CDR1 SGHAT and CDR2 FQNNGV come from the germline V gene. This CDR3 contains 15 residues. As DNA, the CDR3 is TGTGCCAGCAGCACCCAACGGGGGGCACAAGAGACCCAGTACTTC. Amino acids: CASSTQRGAQETQYF.

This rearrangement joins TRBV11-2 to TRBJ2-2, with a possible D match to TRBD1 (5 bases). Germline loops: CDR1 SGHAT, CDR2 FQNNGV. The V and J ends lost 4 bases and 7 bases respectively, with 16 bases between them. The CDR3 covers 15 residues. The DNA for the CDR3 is TGTGCCAGCAGCTCCTCAGACAGTCGGAACGGGGAGCTGTTTTTT. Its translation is CASSSSDSRNGELFF.

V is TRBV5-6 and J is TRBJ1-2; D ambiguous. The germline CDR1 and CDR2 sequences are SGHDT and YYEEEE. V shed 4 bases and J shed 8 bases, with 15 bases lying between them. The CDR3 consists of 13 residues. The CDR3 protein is CASSPTSGRGYTF. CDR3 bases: TGTGCCAGCAGCCCCACCAGCGGGCGAGGCTACACCTTC.

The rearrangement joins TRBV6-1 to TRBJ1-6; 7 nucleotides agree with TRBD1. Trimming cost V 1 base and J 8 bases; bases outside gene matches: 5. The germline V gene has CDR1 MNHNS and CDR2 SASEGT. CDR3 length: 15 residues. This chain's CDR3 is CASSEVGDSYSPLHF. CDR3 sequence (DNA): TGTGCCAGCAGTGAAGTAGGGGACAGTTATTCACCCCTCCACTTT.

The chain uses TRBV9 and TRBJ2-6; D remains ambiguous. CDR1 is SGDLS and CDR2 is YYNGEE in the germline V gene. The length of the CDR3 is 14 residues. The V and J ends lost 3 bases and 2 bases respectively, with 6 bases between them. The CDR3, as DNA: TGTGCCAGCAGCGCCCCGGCTGGGGCCAACGTCCTGACTTTC. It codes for CASSAPAGANVLTF.

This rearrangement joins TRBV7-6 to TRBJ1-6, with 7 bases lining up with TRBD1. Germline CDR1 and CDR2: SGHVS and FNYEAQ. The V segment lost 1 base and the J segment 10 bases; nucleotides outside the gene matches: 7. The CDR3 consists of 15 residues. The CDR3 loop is CASSLGQGGGSPLHF. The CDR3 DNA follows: TGTGCCAGCAGCTTAGGTCAGGGGGGCGGATCACCCCTCCACTTT.

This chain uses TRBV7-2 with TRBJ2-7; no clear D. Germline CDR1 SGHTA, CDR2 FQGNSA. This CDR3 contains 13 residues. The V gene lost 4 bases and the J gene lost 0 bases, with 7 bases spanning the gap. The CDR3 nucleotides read TGTGCCAGCAGCTCAGTACACTCCTACGAGCAGTACTTC. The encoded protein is CASSSVHSYEQYF.

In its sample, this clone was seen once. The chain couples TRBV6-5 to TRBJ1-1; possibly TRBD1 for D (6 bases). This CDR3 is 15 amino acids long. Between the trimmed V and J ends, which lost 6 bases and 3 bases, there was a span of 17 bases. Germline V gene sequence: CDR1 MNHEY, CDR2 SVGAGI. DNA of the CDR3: TGTGCCAGCAGGTGGACAGTCATTACTGACACTGAAGCTTTCTTT. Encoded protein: CASRWTVITDTEAFF.

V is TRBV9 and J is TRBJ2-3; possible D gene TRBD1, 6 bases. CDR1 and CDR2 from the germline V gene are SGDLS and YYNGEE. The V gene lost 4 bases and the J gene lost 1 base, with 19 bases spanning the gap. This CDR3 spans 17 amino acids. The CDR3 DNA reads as TGTGCCAGCAGCCCCCAGAGGGGGATGGGGGGCACAGATACGCAGTATTTT. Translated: CASSPQRGMGGTDTQYF.

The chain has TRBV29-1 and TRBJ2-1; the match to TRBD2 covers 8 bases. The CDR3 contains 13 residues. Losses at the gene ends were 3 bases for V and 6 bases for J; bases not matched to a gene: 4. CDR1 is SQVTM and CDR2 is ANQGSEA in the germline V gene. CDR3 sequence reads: CSVERAGANEQFF. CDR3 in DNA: TGCAGCGTTGAGCGAGCGGGAGCCAATGAGCAGTTCTTC.

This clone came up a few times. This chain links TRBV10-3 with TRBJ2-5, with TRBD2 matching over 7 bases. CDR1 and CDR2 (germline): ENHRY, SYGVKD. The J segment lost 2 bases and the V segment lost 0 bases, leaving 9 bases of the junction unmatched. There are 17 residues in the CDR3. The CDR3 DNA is TGTGCCATCAGTGAGTCTATTCCGGGGGGTCATCAAGAGACCCAGTACTTC. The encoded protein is CAISESIPGGHQETQYF.

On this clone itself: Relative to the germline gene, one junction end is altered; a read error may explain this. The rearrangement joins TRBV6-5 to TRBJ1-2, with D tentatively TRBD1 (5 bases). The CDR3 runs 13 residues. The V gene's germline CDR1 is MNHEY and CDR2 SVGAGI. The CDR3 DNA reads TGTGCCAGCAGTGACGGGAGTCTGGGGGGTTTCGCCTTC. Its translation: CASSDGSLGGFAF.